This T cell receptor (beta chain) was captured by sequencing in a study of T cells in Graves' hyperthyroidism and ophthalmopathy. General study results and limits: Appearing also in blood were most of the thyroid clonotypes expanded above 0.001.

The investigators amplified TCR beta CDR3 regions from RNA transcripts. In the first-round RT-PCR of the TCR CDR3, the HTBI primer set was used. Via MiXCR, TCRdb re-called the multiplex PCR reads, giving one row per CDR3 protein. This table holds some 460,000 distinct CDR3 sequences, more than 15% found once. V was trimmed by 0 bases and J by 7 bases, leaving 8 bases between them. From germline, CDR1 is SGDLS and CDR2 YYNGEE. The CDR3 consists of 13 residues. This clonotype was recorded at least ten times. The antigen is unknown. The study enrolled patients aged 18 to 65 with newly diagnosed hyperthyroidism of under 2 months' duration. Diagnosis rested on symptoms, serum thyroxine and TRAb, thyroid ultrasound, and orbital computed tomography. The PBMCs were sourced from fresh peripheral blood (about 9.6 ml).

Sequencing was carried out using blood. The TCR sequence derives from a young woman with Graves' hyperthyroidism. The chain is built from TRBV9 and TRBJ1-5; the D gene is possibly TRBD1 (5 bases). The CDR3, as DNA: TGTGCCAGCAGCGTAGGAGGGGTGCAGCCCCAGCATTTT. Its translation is CASSVGGVQPQHF.